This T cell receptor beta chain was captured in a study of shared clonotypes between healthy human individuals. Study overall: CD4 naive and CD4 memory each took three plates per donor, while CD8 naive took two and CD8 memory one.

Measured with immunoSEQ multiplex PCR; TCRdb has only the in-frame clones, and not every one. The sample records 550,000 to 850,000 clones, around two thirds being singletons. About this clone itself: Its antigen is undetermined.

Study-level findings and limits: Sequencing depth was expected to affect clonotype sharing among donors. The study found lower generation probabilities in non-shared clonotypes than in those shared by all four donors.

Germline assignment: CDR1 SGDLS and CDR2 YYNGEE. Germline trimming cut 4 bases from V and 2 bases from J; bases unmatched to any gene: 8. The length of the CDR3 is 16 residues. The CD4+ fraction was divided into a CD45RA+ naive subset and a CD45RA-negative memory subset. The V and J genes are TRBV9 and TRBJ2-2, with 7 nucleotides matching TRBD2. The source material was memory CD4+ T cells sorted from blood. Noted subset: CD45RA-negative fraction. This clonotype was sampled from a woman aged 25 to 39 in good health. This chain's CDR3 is CASSKGAGPNTGELFF. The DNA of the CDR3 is TGTGCCAGCAGCAAAGGAGCGGGACCTAACACCGGGGAGCTGTTTTTT.